Listed below are T cell receptor beta chains from one sample, sequenced in a study of molecular identifiers for immune sequencing clone quantification. Via MiXCR, TCRdb re-called the PCR reads, giving one row per CDR3 protein. Among roughly 300,000 distinct CDR3 sequences listed, roughly a quarter were seen once. The sample taken for sequencing was naive CD8+ T cells from blood, with Jurkat cell RNA spiked in. These receptors were obtained from a human donor in good health. Some libraries in this study had Jurkat cell RNA spiked in. Each CDR3 is given with its conserved first and last residue. A D gene is named only where the DNA matches it firmly. Some rows mark clone size as missing; the rest say once, few, many or name a class of expanded clone.

TRBD1 many TRBJ1-6 TRBV4-1 TGCGCCAGCAGCCAACTCCCGGGACAGGGTTCAAATTCACCCCTCCACTTT CASSQLPGQGSNSPLHF
TRBD2 . TRBJ2-1 TRBV5-6 TGTGCCAGCAGCTTGGCTGCCAGACTAGCGGGAGTTGGGTCCTACAATGAGCAGTTCTTC CASSLAARLAGVGSYNEQFF
. many TRBJ1-1 TRBV6-5 TGTGCCAGCAGTTACAGGGGTTTGAGTGAAGCTTTCTTT CASSYRGLSEAFF
TRBD1 few TRBJ2-7 TRBV5-4 TGTGCCAGCAGCCCCGGACAGGGAATGTACGAGCAGTACTTC CASSPGQGMYEQYF
. many TRBJ1-5 TRBV30 TGTGCCTGGAGCTCGGGGGTGGGTGGCCAGCCCCAGCATTTT CAWSSGVGGQPQHF
. . TRBJ1-1 TRBV3-1 TGTGCCAGCAGCCAAGATAAGCGGGTAAGGAACACTGAAGCTTTCTTT CASSQDKRVRNTEAFF
. . TRBJ2-7 TRBV29-1 TGCAGCGTTGTGGTCGAGTCCCTTGGGGCCGAGCAGTACTTC CSVVVESLGAEQYF
. . TRBJ2-5 TRBV29-1 TGCAGCGTTTCGGCTAAGTGGGAGTCGGGGGAGACCCAGTACTTC CSVSAKWESGETQYF
. many TRBJ2-1 TRBV7-2 TGTGCCAGCAGCTTATTATCCGCGGACAATGAGCAGTTCTTC CASSLLSADNEQFF
TRBD1 few TRBJ1-1 TRBV12-3/TRBV12-4 TGTGCCAGCAGTCAACAGGACAGGGTTGCTGAAGCTTTCTTT CASSQQDRVAEAFF
. . TRBJ1-3 TRBV15 TGTGCCACCAGCCACAGTAGCTCTGGAAACACCGTATATTTT CATSHSSSGNTVYF
. few TRBJ2-7 TRBV20-1 TGCAGTGCTAGAGATCCACAGGGCTACTCCTACGAGCAGTACTTC CSARDPQGYSYEQYF
. . TRBJ1-5 TRBV4-3 TGCGCCAGCAGCCAAACCCCGTGGGCGAGCAATCAGCCCCAGCATTTT CASSQTPWASNQPQHF
TRBD2 many TRBJ2-5 TRBV6-6 TGTGCCAGCAGTTACGCGGGAGGGCCTGTAGAGACCCAGTACTTC CASSYAGGPVETQYF
. . TRBJ2-6 TRBV13 TGTGCCAGCAGCTTGGGTGTTGGGGCTGGGGCCAACGTCCTGACTTTC CASSLGVGAGANVLTF
. . TRBJ2-7 TRBV25-1 TGTGCCAGCGGAATATCATCAGGGTACGAGCAGTACTTC CASGISSGYEQYF
TRBD1 . TRBJ1-2 TRBV4-1 TGCGCCAGCAGCCAAGGGACAGGGGGCCGGGAAGGCTACACCTTC CASSQGTGGREGYTF
. few TRBJ1-3 TRBV6-2/TRBV6-3 TGTGCCAGCCACGACGGCTCTGGAAACACCATATATTTT CASHDGSGNTIYF
. many TRBJ2-5 TRBV28 TGTGCCAGCAGTGACGGACAGACTTACCAAGAGACCCAGTACTTC CASSDGQTYQETQYF
TRBD1 . TRBJ1-1 TRBV27 TGTGCCAGCAGTTTGCAGGGGGGGGCTGAAGCTTTCTTT CASSLQGGAEAFF
TRBD1 many TRBJ1-1 TRBV29-1 TGCAGCGTTGAGACCCCGACAGGGGGTTTGAACACTGAAGCTTTCTTT CSVETPTGGLNTEAFF
. many TRBJ2-7 TRBV7-9 TGTGCCAGCAGCCCGCGGGATCCCAGGGAACCCTACGAGCAGTACTTC CASSPRDPREPYEQYF
TRBD1 . TRBJ2-3 TRBV27 TGTGCCAGCAGAACAGGGGGCGGGCCAGATACGCAGTATTTT CASRTGGGPDTQYF
. . TRBJ2-7 TRBV5-3 TGTGCCAGCAGCTCCGGGCCACCCCACGAGCAGTACTTC CASSSGPPHEQYF
. few TRBJ1-1 TRBV29-1 TGCAGCGTTGACACAGGCGAGAACACTGAAGCTTTCTTT CSVDTGENTEAFF
. . TRBJ2-5 TRBV12-3/TRBV12-4 TGTGCCAGCAGTACCCTCGGGACACCAACGGAGACCCAGTACTTC CASSTLGTPTETQYF
. many TRBJ2-3 TRBV20-1 TGCAGTGCATTTGCGGACAGAGATATCACAGATACGCAGTATTTT CSAFADRDITDTQYF
. many TRBJ1-5 TRBV7-2 TGTGCCAGCAGCCTGAGACAGGAATATCAGCCCCAGCATTTT CASSLRQEYQPQHF
. . TRBJ2-7 TRBV4-3 TGCGCCAGCCGCCAAGAACTTCCTTACGCGCAGTACTTC CASRQELPYAQYF
TRBD1 many TRBJ1-1 TRBV27 TGTGCCAGCAGTTTAGTAGGGGGCAACACTGAAGCTTTCTTT CASSLVGGNTEAFF
. many TRBJ1-1 TRBV6-1 TGTGCCAGCAGTGACACGGGTCGGGTGAACACTGAAGCTTTCTTT CASSDTGRVNTEAFF
. . TRBJ2-7 TRBV20-1 TGCAGTGCTAAAGGACCCCCTGGGGAGCAGTACTTC CSAKGPPGEQYF
. . TRBJ1-6 TRBV7-9 TGTGCCAGCAGCTTACCCGGCAGCGTCGGAAGCTCCTATAATTCACCCCTCCACTTT CASSLPGSVGSSYNSPLHF
TRBD1 many TRBJ1-1 TRBV18 TGTGCCAGCTCAGATCCGGGACAGCTGAACACTGAAGCTTTCTTT CASSDPGQLNTEAFF
. . TRBJ1-1 TRBV6-2/TRBV6-3 TGTGCCAGCAGTTACTCGAGCAGGGAACGGATGAACACTGAAGCTTTCTTT CASSYSSRERMNTEAFF
TRBD2 few TRBJ2-1 TRBV30 TGTGCCTGGAGTGCCCTAGCGGGCGCCTACAATGAGCAGTTCTTC CAWSALAGAYNEQFF
. few TRBJ2-3 TRBV20-1 TGCAGTGCTAGAGATCGGGGCTCAGATACGCAGTATTTT CSARDRGSDTQYF
. few TRBJ2-2 TRBV3-1 TGTGCCAGCAGCCAGGCCGGGGATATCGGGGAGCTGTTTTTT CASSQAGDIGELFF
TRBD2 many TRBJ2-3 TRBV4-1 TGCGCCAGCTCCGGACTAGCGGGAGAGCCAGATACGCAGTATTTT CASSGLAGEPDTQYF
. . TRBJ2-2 TRBV24-1 TGTGCCGCGTCTGACACCGACACCGGGGAGCTGTTTTTT CAASDTDTGELFF
. many TRBJ2-2 TRBV12-3/TRBV12-4 TGTGCCAGCAGTCCCGGACGGAGAACGAACACCGGGGAGCTGTTTTTT CASSPGRRTNTGELFF
. . TRBJ1-6 TRBV28 TGTGCCGGCAGTTATGGGACACCTTATAATTCACCCCTCCACTTT CAGSYGTPYNSPLHF
. . TRBJ2-1 TRBV12-3/TRBV12-4 TGTGCCAGCAGTTGGGGGAGAGTCAATGAGCAGTTCTTC CASSWGRVNEQFF
TRBD1 many TRBJ1-3 TRBV7-6 TGTGCCAGCAGCGCCTCACAGGGGGCGCCGGGAAACACCATATATTTT CASSASQGAPGNTIYF
TRBD2 many TRBJ2-3 TRBV25-1 TGTGCCAGCAGTACCCGGGACTACTTCACAGATACGCAGTATTTT CASSTRDYFTDTQYF
TRBD1 many TRBJ1-4 TRBV4-1 TGCGCCAGCAGCCAAGTAACAGGGGGGACAGAAAAACTGTTTTTT CASSQVTGGTEKLFF
TRBD1 few TRBJ2-7 TRBV7-9 TGTGCCAGCAGTTCTTCTTGGACAGGGACCGAGCAGTACTTC CASSSSWTGTEQYF
TRBD1 . TRBJ2-3 TRBV28 TGTGCCAGCAGATCCGGGACAGAGGGCACAGATACGCAGTATTTT CASRSGTEGTDTQYF
TRBD1 . TRBJ1-1 TRBV4-3 TGCGCCAGCAGCCAAGATGGAGGGCCGACAGGGAAAACTGAAGCTTTCTTT CASSQDGGPTGKTEAFF